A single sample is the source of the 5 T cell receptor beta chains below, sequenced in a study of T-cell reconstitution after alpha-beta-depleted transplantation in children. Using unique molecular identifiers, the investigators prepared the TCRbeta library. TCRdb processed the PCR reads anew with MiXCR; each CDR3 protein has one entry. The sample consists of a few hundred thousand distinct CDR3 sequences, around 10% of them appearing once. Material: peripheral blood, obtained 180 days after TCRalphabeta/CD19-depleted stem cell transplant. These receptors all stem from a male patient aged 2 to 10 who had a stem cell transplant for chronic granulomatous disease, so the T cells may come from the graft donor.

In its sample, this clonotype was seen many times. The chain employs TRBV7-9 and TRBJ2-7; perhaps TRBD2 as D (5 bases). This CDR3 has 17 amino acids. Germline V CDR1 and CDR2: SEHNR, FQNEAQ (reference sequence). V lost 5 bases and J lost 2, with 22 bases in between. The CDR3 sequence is CASSTPREADLTYEQYF. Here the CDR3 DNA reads TGTGCCAGCAGCACTCCTCGGGAAGCGGATTTAACCTACGAGCAGTACTTC.

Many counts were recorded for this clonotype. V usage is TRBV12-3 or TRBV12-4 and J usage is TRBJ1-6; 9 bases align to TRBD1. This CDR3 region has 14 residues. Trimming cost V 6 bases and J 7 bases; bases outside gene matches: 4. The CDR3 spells CASSYGQGNSPLHF. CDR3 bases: TGTGCCAGCAGCTATGGACAGGGGAATTCACCCCTCCACTTT.

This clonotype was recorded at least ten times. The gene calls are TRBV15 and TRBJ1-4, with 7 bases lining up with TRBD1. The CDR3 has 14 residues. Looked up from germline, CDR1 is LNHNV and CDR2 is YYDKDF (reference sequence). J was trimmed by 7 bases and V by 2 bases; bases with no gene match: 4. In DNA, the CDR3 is TGTGCCACCAGCAGAATGGACAGGCTTGAAAAACTGTTTTTT. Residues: CATSRMDRLEKLFF.

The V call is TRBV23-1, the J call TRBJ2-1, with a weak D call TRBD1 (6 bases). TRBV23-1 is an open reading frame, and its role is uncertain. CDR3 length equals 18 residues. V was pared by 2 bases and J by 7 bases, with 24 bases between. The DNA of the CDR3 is TGCGCCAGCAGTCAACCAAACCGGCGGAAGACAGGCGGGAATGAGCAGTTCTTC. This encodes CASSQPNRRKTGGNEQFF.

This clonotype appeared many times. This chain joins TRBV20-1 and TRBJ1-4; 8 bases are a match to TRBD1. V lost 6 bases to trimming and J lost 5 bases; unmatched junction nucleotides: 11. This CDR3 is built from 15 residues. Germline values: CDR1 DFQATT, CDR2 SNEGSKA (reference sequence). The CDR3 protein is CSASTQGAPNEKLFF. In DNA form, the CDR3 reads TGCAGTGCCAGCACGCAGGGGGCCCCAAATGAAAAACTGTTTTTT.